This T cell receptor beta chain was recovered during a study of cytomegalovirus exposure and HLA in healthy donors (dated by TCRdb to 2015 to 2018). Regarding the complete study: According to an earlier analysis of around 600 of the donors, about 190 million T cells yielded approximately 120 million unique TCR beta sequences and around 300 Gb of sequence data. A separate validation cohort of about 110 different subjects was used in addition to the 666-subject first cohort. Of the approximately 400 genotyped donors, over 80% were placed in the genetic ancestry cluster associated with self-reported Caucasian donors. In an earlier analysis of roughly 540 of the donors, high-throughput TCR beta sequencing was used to judge whether each TCR beta V gene segment behaved as functional or pseudogenic. All discovery cohort repertoires had been generated on a single sequencing platform. Because of strong linkage in the cohort, roughly five DR-DQ haplotypes were treated as single units for association and clustering. The study aimed to test whether signatures of past pathogen exposure could be identified by cataloging public T cell receptors. A later analysis re-analyzed previously published TCR beta repertoires from roughly 690 donors and added high-resolution HLA genotyping to study TCR occurrence patterns. The number of donors typed differed by locus, with roughly 629-640 for A, B, C, DRB1 and DQB1, 522 for DQA1, 600 to 610 for DPA1, and approximately 470 for DPB1. The study profiled the T cell repertoires of about 720 subjects by immunosequencing and related them to cytomegalovirus serostatus. A later genetic analysis used genome-wide SNP genotypes for about 65% of the roughly 700 donors, treating that subset as a discovery cohort. To predict cytomegalovirus infection status, the study brought together high-throughput TCR immunosequencing, statistical association of individual TCRs with disease status, and machine learning. Among 350 to 400 genotyped donors of the cohort, an average of approximately 240,000 unique TCR beta nucleotide sequences were sequenced per donor, roughly 20% of them non-productive. Approximately 310 gigabases of sequencing data and 75 million to 85 million unique TCR sequences made up an early release that covered over 550 HLA-typed donors. Donor age, sex, ethnicity and CMV serostatus were collected together with the repertoire data. The later analysis used no new phenotypic data to find candidate immune exposures, relying instead on TCR beta sequences and their occurrence across donors. HLA typing included class I and class II loci at four-digit resolution. Paper-wide results and their limitations: A further reported finding was that TCR beta sequences accurately predicted the HLA-A and HLA-B alleles for most subjects in the first cohort. Specific HLA alleles were associated with 18,000 or so TCR beta sequences at a false discovery rate of 0.05 in a later analysis. Linkage disequilibrium might explain the correlated functional status among segregating V segments, but an unknown experimental factor could not be ruled out. This cohort had only TCR beta chains sequenced, and the lack of alpha or paired-chain data limited which features could be detected. Some IMGT-functional V segments, including TRBV6-2 and TRBV6-3, could not be told apart with the 87-base-pair reads, so those segments were excluded. In an earlier analysis of 587 of the donors, most TCR beta V segments were observed in productive rearrangements about 87% or about 30% of the time, broadly matching IMGT annotations. A group of highly shared sequence variants was considered likely to be a technical artifact of the sequencing pipeline. According to a later analysis, TCR association rates differed among HLA loci, with DRB1 alleles showing the most associated TCRs and HLA-C alleles showing the fewest. According to a later genetic analysis, donors in an Asian-associated ancestry cluster had fewer N-insertions in productive TCRs than the approximately 700-donor mean. A total of about 150 TCR beta chains were listed by the study as associated with cytomegalovirus. The presence/absence analyses assumed that sequencing depth was roughly uniform across donors, and that assumption may not be true. Because counts were too low, 15 to 20 rarely observed V segments, including chromosome 9 orphons, were excluded from the earlier analysis of under 650 of the donors. When HLA alleles, especially DR and DQ, strongly co-occurred, TCR associations were difficult to assign to individual alleles. The authors suggested that the approach could potentially be extended to other disease states and immunological phenotypes. Compared with equally common non-associated chains, HLA-associated TCR beta chains in a later analysis were more clonally expanded and had lower generation probabilities. A later genetic analysis associated a missense DCLRE1C variant with V-gene and J-gene trimming of TCR beta chains, and an independent cohort replicated the association. According to a later analysis, parvovirus B19, influenza, CMV and Epstein-Barr virus appeared linked to several top co-occurrence clusters. The only immune exposure information available for the cohort was CMV serostatus. A later analysis found that most CMV-associated TCR beta chains appeared HLA-restricted, with HLA associations seemingly driven largely by CMV exposure. HLA typing was unavailable for some donors at each locus, so association tests used only the typed subset. While some public TCRs were present in many individuals, most TCR sequences turned up only very rarely across donors. In vitro tests confirmed that a few of the cytomegalovirus-associated TCR beta chains recognize cytomegalovirus antigens. In both the original and validation cohorts, the classifier was reported to diagnose cytomegalovirus status with high specificity and sensitivity.

As to this clone: What antigen it recognizes has not been identified. Within one base of it there is no much larger clone, and no base qualities were kept.

There are 12 amino acids in the CDR3, from cysteine to phenylalanine inclusive. Only CDR3 DNA is held: 36 bases, read in frame from base 1. Based on the germline V gene, the CDR1 and CDR2 sequences are SGHRS and YFSETQ. V and J are trimmed by 3 bases and 12 bases, and the gene matches miss 5 bases of the junction. Receptor amplification or capture employed the immunoSEQ multiplex PCR assay. The multiplex PCR relied on a mix of 60 forward primers for TCR Vbeta segments and 13 reverse primers for TCR Jbeta segments. The CDR3 region of rearranged TCR beta genes was amplified from genomic DNA by a multiplex PCR assay. On the Illumina HiSeq System, the amplified TCR beta libraries were sequenced as 87-base-pair reads. The original pipeline was this. A later analysis tallied tens of millions of unique TCR beta chains across the roughly 610 repertoires, and some 10 million of those chains were shared by two or more donors. A nearest-neighbor algorithm error-corrected the raw reads and collapsed the reads into unique sequences, merging closely related sequences to remove PCR and sequencing errors. To assign V, D and J gene segments, CDR3 sequences were aligned to IMGT reference sequences. For a sequence to be retained, a match of at least six nucleotides was required to both a V gene segment and a J gene segment. A rearrangement counted as productive if the CDR3 had no stop codons and remained in frame with V and J, and every other rearrangement counted as non-productive. CDR3 was defined by IMGT convention, running from the second conserved V-encoded cysteine to the conserved J-encoded phenylalanine. The earlier analysis of about 560 of the donors excluded any sequence lacking an unambiguous match to a single V gene segment. In an earlier analysis of more than 500 of the donors, a V segment was called functional when productive rearrangements were above 56.7%, and segregating when the standard deviation between donors exceeded 5%. A statistical classification framework was built for diagnosing cytomegalovirus status from the catalog of TCR beta chain sequences. A later analysis assigned V and J genes by comparing TCR nucleotide sequences with IMGT/GENE-DB human TR gene sequences. A later analysis assigned CDR3 sequences and most-parsimonious VDJ recombination scenarios with the TCRdist pipeline. In a later analysis, each TCR beta chain was defined by its CDR3 amino acid sequence together with its V-gene family, and reads without a unique V-gene family were excluded. As a way to deal with suspected cross-contamination and a sequencing artifact, a later analysis dropped 450 to 600 nucleotide sequences that were highly shared and had low generation probability. A later analysis calculated a clonal expansion index for each public chain from normalized within-repertoire ranks of inferred template counts. Generation probabilities in a later analysis came from a VDJ recombination model fitted to out-of-frame rearrangements, and those results were checked against IGoR. In a later analysis, TCR-TCR, TCR-HLA and TCR-CMV co-occurrence was scored with hypergeometric tests, and a repertoire-size bias correction was applied to TCR pairs. To estimate false discovery rates, a later analysis permuted the HLA or CMV assignments 20 times. In a later analysis, co-occurring TCRs were grouped using DBSCAN, with TCRdist sequence similarity added in when clustering inside HLA-allele-positive subsets. Repertoires with fewer than 30,000 or more than 120,000 public chains were left out of co-occurrence clustering, as were five repertoires with anomalous nucleotide sharing. TCRdb took this table from immuneACCESS and kept in-frame rearrangements with V and J called. Such tables lack part of the clones; where checked against another copy, unresolved V genes explain under half of the gap, and the rest is unexplained. V and J calls and clone size are as listed in that table; D and trimming were resolved from the DNA. In this sample the table shows about 150,000 clones, around 80% of which occur a single time. Roughly 1.2% of the sample comes from the top ten.

The cohort comprised some 700 healthy bone marrow donors. At the time of sampling, all cohort members were nominally healthy, though unrecorded immune exposures were likely present. The donor tested CMV seronegative, placing the donor among the 352 seronegative members of the cohort. Each donor provided a peripheral blood sample, and peripheral blood mononuclear cells were used for TCR beta sequencing. The Qiagen DNeasy Blood Extraction Kit was used to extract genomic DNA from the blood cell samples. The receptor was isolated from a boy younger than 10 in good health and CMV-seronegative. The sequence joins TRBV5-1 to TRBJ1-2, with 10 bases in between that match TRBD1. The specimen sequenced was PBMCs. In nucleotide form, the sequence is TGCGCCAGCAGCTCGGGGACAGGGGAGGACACCTTC. It translates to CASSSGTGEDTF.